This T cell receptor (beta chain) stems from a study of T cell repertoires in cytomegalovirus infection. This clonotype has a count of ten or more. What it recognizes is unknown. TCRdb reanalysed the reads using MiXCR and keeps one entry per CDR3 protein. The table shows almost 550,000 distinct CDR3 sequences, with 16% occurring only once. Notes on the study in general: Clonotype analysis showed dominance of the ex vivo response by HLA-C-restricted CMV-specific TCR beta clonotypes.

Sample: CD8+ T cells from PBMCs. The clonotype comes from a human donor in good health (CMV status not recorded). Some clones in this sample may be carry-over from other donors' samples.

CDR3 coding DNA: TGTGCCAGCAGTGAGTGGGGTCTGAACTATGGCTACACCTTC. Translation: CASSEWGLNYGYTF. V and J are TRBV25-1 and TRBJ1-2; D is undetermined. In germline, CDR1 is MGHDK, CDR2 SYGVNS. The V gene lost 3 bases and the J gene lost 2 bases, with 10 bases spanning the gap. The CDR3 length is 14 residues.